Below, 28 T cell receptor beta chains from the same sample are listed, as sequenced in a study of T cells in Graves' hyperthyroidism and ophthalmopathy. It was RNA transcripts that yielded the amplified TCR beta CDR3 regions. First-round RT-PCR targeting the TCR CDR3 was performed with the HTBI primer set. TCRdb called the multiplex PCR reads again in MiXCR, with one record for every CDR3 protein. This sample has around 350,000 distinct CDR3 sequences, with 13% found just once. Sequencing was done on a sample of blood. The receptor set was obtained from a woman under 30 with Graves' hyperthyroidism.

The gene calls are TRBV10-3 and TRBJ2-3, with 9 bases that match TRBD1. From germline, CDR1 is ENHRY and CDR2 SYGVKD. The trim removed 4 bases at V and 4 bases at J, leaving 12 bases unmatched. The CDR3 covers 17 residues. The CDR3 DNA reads TGTGCCATCAGTGGGGGTTCGGGGACAGGGAGATCAGATACGCAGTATTTT. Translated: CAISGGSGTGRSDTQYF.

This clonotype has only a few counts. The CDR3 region has the DNA TGCAGCGCCTTGGACAGGAACTATGGCTACACCTTC. This encodes CSALDRNYGYTF. The J gene is TRBJ1-2, the V gene TRBV29-1; 7 nucleotides match TRBD1. J gave up 2 bases and V 7 bases, and 4 bases lay outside the gene matches. The CDR3 contains 12 residues. In germline, CDR1 is SQVTM, CDR2 ANQGSEA.

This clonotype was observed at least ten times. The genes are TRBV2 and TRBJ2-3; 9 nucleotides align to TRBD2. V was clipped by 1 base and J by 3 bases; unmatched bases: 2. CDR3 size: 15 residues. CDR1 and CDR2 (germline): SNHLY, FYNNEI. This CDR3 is CASSEGLAGTDTQYF. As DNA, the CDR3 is TGTGCCAGCAGTGAAGGGCTAGCGGGGACAGATACGCAGTATTTT. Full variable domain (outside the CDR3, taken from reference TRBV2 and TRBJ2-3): EPEVTQTPSHQVTQMGQEVILRCVPISNHLYFYWYRQILGQKVEFLVSFYNNEISEKSEIFDDQFSVERPDGSNFTLKIRSTKLEDSAMYFCASSEGLAGTDTQYFGPGTRLTVL.

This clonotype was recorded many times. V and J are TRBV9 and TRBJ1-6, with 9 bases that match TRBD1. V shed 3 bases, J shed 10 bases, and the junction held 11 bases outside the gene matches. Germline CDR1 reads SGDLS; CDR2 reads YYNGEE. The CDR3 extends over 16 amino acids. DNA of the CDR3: TGTGCCAGCAGCGAGTCTGGACAGGGGCTTGGATCACCCCTCCACTTT. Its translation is CASSESGQGLGSPLHF. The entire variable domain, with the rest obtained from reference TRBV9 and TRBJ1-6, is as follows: DSGVTQTPKHLITATGQRVTLRCSPRSGDLSVYWYQQSLDQGLQFLIQYYNGEERAKGNILERFSAQQFPDLHSELNLSSLELGDSALYFCASSESGQGLGSPLHFGNGTRLTVT.

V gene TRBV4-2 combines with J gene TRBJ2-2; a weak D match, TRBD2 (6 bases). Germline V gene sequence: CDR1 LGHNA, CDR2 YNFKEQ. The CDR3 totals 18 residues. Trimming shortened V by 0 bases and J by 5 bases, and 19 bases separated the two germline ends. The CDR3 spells CASSQDLVWTGDTGELFF. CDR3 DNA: TGTGCCAGCAGCCAAGATTTGGTGTGGACGGGAGATACCGGGGAGCTGTTTTTT.

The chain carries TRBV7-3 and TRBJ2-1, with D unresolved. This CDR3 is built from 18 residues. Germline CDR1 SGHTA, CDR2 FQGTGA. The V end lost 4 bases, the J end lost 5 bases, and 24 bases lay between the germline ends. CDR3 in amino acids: CASSYLHLGPPEDNEQFF. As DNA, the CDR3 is TGTGCCAGCAGCTATTTACACCTTGGACCACCTGAGGACAATGAGCAGTTCTTC.

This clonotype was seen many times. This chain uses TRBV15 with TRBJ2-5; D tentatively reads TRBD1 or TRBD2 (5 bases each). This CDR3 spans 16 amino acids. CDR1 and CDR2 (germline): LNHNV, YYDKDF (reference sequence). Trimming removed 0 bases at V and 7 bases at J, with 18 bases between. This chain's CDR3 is CATSREAQGPGGTQYF. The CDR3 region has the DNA TGTGCCACCAGCAGAGAGGCGCAGGGTCCCGGAGGGACCCAGTACTTC.

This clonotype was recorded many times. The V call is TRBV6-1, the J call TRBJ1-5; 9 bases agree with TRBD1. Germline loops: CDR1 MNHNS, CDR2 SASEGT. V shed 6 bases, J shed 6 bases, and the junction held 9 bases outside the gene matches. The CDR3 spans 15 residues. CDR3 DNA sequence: TGTGCCAGCAGGACTGCGGGACAGGGAGGTCAGCCCCAGCATTTT. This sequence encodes CASRTAGQGGQPQHF.

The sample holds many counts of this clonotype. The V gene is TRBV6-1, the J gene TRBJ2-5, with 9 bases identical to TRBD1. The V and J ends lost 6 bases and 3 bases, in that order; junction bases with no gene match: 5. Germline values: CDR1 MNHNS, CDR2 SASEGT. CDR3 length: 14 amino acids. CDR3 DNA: TGTGCCAGCAGCCGTCGGACAGGGGAAGAGACCCAGTACTTC. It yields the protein CASSRRTGEETQYF.

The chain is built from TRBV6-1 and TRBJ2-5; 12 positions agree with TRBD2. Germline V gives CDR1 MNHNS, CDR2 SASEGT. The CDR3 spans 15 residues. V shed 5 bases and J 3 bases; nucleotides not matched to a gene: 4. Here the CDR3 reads CASSNRLAGEETQYF. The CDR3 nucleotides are TGTGCCAGCAGTAACCGACTAGCGGGGGAAGAGACCCAGTACTTC.

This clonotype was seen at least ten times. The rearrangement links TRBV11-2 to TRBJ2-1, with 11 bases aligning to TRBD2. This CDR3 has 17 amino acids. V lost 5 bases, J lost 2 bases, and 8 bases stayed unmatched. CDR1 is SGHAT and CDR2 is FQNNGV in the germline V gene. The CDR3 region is CASSRQPTSGAYNEQFF. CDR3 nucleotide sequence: TGTGCCAGCAGCCGCCAGCCGACTAGCGGGGCCTACAATGAGCAGTTCTTC.

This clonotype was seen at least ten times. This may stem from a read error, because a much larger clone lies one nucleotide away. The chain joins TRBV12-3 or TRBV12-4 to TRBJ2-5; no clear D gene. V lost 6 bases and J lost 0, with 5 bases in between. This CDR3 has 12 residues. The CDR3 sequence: CASSVYQETQYF. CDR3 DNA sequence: TGTGCCAGCAGCGTGTACCAAGAGACCCAGTACTTC.

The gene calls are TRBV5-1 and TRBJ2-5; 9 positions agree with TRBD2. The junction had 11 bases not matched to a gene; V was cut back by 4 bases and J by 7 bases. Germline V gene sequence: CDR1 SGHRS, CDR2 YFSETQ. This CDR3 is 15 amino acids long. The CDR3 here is CASSLSGGRGGTQYF. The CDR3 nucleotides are TGCGCCAGCAGCCTTAGCGGGGGTCGGGGCGGGACCCAGTACTTC.

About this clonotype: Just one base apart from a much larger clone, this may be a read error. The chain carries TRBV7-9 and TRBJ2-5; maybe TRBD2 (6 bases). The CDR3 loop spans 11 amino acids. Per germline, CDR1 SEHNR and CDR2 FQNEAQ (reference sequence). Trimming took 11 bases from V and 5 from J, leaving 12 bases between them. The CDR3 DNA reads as TGTGCCGCGTTCGGAGGGGAGACCCAGTACTTC. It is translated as CAAFGGETQYF.

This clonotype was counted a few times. CDR3 in amino acids: CASSKILAGGLHNEQFF. The CDR3 DNA reads as TGTGCCAGCAGCAAAATTTTAGCGGGGGGGCTCCACAATGAGCAGTTCTTC. The V gene is TRBV5-4, the J gene TRBJ2-1; the match to TRBD2 covers 11 bases. CDR1 is SGHNT, CDR2 YYREEE, per germline (reference sequence). There are 17 residues in the CDR3. Trimming at V came to 4 bases and at J to 5 bases, leaving 11 bases not matched to a gene.

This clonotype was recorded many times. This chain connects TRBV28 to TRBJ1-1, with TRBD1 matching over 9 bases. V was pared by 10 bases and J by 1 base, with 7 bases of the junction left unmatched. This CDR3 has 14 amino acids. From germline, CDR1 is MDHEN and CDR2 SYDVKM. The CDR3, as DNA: TGTGCCACTACAGGGGGCGCAGAGAACACTGAAGCTTTCTTT. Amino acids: CATTGGAENTEAFF.

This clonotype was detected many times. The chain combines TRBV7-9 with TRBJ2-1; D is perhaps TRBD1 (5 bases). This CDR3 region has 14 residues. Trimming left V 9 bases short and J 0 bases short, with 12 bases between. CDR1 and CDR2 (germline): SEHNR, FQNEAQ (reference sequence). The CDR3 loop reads CASASGNSYNEQFF. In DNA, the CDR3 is TGTGCCAGTGCGTCAGGGAACTCCTACAATGAGCAGTTCTTC.

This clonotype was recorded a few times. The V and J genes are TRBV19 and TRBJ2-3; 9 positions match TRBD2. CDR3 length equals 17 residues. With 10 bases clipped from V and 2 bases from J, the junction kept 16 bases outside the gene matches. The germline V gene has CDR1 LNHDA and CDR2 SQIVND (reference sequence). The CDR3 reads CATRDIPSGAYTDTQYF. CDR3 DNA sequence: TGTGCCACCCGGGACATCCCTAGCGGGGCATACACAGATACGCAGTATTTT.

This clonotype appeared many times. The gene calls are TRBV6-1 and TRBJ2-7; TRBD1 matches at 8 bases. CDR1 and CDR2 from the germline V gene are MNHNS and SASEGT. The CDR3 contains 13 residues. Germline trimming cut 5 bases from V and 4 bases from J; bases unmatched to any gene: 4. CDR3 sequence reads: CASSRDRLYEQYF. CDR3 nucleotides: TGTGCCAGCAGTCGGGACAGGTTATACGAGCAGTACTTC.

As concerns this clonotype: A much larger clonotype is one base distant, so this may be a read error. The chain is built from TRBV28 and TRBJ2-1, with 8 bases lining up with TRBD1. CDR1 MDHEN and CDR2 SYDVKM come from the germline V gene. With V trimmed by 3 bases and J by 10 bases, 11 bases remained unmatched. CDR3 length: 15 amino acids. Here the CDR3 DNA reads TGTGCCAGCAGTTTGCTCCAGGGGGCGCCAGACGAGCAGTTCTTC. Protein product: CASSLLQGAPDEQFF.

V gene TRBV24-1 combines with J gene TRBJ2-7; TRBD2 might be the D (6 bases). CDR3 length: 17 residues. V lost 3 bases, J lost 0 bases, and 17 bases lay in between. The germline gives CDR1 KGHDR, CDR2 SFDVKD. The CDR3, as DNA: TGTGCCACCAGTGATGCCCCCGGGGGAGGCCGCTCCTACGAGCAGTACTTC. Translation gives CATSDAPGGGRSYEQYF.

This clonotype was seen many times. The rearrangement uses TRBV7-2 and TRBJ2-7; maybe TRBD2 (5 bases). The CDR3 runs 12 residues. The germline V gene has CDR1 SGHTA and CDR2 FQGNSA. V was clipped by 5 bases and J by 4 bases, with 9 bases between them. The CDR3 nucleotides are TGTGCCAGCAGCCAACTAGAGTACGAGCAGTACTTC. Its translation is CASSQLEYEQYF.

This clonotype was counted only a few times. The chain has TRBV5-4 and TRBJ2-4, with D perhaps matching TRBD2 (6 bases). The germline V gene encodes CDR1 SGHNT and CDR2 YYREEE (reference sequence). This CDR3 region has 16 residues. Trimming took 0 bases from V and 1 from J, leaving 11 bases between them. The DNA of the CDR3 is TGTGCCAGCAGCTTGGTGGGGGGTACGGCCAAAAACATTCAGTACTTC. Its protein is CASSLVGGTAKNIQYF.

In DNA form, the CDR3 reads TGTGCCAGCAGCTTAGGGACAGGTCCGACTGAAGCTTTCTTT. This gives the protein CASSLGTGPTEAFF. This rearrangement joins TRBV7-9 to TRBJ1-1; 7 bases align to TRBD1. The CDR3 covers 14 residues. Germline lookup yields CDR1 SEHNR and CDR2 FQNEAQ (reference sequence). V was pared by 1 base and J by 5 bases, with 4 bases of the junction left unmatched.

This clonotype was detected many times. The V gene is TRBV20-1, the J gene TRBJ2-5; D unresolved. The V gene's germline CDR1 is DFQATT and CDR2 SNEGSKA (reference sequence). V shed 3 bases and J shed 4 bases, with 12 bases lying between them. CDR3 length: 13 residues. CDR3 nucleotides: TGCAGTGCTAGGGTGCCTGCCCCAGAGACCCAGTACTTC. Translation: CSARVPAPETQYF.

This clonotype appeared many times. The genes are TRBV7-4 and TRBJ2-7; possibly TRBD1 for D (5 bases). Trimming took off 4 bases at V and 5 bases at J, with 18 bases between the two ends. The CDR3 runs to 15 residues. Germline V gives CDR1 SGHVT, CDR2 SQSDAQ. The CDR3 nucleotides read TGTGCCAGCAGCTCAGGGAATTTAGAAGAAGACGAGCAGTACTTC. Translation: CASSSGNLEEDEQYF.

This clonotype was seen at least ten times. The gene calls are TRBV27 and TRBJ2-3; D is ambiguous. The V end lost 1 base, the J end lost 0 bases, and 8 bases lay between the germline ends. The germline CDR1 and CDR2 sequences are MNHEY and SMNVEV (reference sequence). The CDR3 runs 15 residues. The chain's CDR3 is CASSLYDSSTDTQYF. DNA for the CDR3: TGTGCCAGCAGTTTATATGATTCTAGCACAGATACGCAGTATTTT.

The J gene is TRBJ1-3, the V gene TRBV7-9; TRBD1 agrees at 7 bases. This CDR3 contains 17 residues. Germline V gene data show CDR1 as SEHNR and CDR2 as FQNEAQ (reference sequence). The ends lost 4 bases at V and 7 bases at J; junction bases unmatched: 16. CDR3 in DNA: TGTGCCAGCAGCTCCTACTACTCTACAGGGGCCGGGAACACCATATATTTT. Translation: CASSSYYSTGAGNTIYF.